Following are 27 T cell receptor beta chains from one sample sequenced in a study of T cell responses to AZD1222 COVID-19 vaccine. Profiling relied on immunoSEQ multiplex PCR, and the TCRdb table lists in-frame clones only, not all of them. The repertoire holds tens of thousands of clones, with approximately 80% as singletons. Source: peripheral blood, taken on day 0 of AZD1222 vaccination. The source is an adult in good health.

The CDR3 nucleotides are TGTGCCAGCGCGGACCCTACCGACATTCAGTACTTC. It encodes CASADPTDIQYF. This sequence joins TRBV7-9 and TRBJ2-4; D not certain. Trimming took 8 bases from V and 8 from J, leaving 13 bases between them. Germline CDR1 and CDR2: SEHNR and FQNEAQ (reference sequence). The CDR3 extends over 12 amino acids. The whole variable domain, filled in from reference TRBV7-9 and TRBJ2-4, reads DTGVSQNPRHKITKRGQNVTFRCDPISEHNRLYWYRQTLGQGPEFLTYFQNEAQLEKSRLLSDRFSAERPKGSFSTLEIQRTEQGDSAMYLCASADPTDIQYFGAGTRLSVL.

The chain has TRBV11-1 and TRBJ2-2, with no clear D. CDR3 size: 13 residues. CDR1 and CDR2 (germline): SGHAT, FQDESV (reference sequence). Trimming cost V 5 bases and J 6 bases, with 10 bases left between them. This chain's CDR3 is CASSDPSAGELFF. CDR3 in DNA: TGTGCCAGCAGCGACCCCAGCGCCGGGGAGCTGTTTTTT.

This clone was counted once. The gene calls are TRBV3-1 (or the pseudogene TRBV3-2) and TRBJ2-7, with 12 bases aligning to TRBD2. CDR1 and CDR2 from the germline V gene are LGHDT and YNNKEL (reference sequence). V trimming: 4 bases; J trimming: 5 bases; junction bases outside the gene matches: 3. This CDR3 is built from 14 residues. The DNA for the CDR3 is TGTGCCAGCAGCCTGACTAGCGGGGGTGACGAGCAGTACTTC. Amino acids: CASSLTSGGDEQYF.

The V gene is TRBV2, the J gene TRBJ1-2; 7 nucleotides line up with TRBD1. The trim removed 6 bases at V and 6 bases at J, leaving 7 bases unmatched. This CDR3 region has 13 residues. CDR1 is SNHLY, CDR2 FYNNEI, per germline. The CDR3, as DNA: TGTGCCAGCAGGACCGGACAGGCCAATGGCTACACCTTC. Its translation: CASRTGQANGYTF.

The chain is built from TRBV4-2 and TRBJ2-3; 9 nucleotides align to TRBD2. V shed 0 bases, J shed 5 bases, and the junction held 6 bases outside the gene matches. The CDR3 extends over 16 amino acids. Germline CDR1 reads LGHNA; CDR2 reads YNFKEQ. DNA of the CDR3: TGTGCCAGCAGCCAAGATGGTGCGGGGGGGGGAGATACGCAGTATTTT. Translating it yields CASSQDGAGGGDTQYF.

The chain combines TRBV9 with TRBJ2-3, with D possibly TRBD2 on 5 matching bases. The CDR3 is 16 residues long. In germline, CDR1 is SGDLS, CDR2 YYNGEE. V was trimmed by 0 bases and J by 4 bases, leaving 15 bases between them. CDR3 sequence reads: CASSVVGDGWSDTQYF. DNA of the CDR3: TGTGCCAGCAGCGTAGTGGGAGACGGCTGGTCAGATACGCAGTATTTT.

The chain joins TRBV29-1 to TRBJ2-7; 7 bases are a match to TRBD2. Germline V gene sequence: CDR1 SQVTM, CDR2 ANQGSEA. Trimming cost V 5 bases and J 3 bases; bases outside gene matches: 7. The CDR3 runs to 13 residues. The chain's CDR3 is CSVWEGQGYEQYF. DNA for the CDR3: TGCAGCGTTTGGGAGGGGCAGGGCTACGAGCAGTACTTC.

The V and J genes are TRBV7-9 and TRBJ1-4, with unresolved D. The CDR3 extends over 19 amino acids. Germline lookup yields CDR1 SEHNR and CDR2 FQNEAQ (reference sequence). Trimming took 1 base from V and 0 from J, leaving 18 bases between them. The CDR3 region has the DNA TGTGCCAGCAGCTTAGACGTCTATCGCAGCGACACAACTAATGAAAAACTGTTTTTT. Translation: CASSLDVYRSDTTNEKLFF.

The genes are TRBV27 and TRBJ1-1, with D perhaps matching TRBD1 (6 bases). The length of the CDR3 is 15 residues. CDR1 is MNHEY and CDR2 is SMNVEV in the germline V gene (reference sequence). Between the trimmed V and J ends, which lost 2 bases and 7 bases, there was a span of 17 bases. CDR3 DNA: TGTGCCAGCAGTTTAAGGGGGACAATACCCGGTGAAGCTTTCTTT. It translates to CASSLRGTIPGEAFF.

The CDR3 DNA sequence: TGTGCCAGCAGTTACTCTGGGCCAGGCGGCGGCTACACCTTC. This encodes CASSYSGPGGGYTF. The chain employs TRBV6-6 and TRBJ1-2; D uncertain. The CDR3 consists of 14 residues. The germline CDR1 and CDR2 sequences are MNHNY and SVGAGI (reference sequence). V lost 0 bases and J lost 8, with 13 bases in between.

The CDR3 bases are TGTGCCAGCGCCCGGGACACCGCCTACGAGCAGTACTTC. Translated: CASARDTAYEQYF. The J gene is TRBJ2-7, the V gene TRBV28, with D possibly TRBD1 on 6 matching bases. Germline V gives CDR1 MDHEN, CDR2 SYDVKM. V shed 8 bases and J shed 2 bases, with 13 bases lying between them. The CDR3 sequence is 13 residues long.

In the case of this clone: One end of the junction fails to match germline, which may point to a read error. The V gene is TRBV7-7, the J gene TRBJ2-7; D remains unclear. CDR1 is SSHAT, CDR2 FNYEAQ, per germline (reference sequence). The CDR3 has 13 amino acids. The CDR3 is CASSLGPSYEQYF. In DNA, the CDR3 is TGTGCTAGCAGCTTAGGCCCTTCCTACGAGCAGTACTTC.

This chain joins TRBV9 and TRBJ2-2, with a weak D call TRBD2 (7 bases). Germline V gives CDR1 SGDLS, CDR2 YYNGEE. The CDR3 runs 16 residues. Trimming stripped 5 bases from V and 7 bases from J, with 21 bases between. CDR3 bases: TGTGCCAGCAGTTCCTCGAGGGGGGGCACTATCGGGGAGCTGTTTTTT. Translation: CASSSSRGGTIGELFF.

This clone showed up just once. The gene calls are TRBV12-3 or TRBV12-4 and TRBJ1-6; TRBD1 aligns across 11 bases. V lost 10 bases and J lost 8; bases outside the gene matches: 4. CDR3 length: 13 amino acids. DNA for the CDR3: TGTGCCATCAAGGGACAGGGGGATTCACCCCTCCACTTT. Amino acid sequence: CAIKGQGDSPLHF.

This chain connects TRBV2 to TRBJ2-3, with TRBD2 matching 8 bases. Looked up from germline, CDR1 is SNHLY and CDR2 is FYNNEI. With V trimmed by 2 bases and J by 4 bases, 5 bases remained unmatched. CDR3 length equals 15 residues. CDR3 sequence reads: CASSETGGRADTQYF. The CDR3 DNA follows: TGTGCCAGCAGTGAAACGGGGGGGCGGGCAGATACGCAGTATTTT.

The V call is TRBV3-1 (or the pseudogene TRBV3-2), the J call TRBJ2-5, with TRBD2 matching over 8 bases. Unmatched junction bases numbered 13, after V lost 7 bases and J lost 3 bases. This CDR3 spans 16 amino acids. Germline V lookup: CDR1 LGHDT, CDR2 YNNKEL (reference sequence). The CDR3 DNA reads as TGTGCCAGCAATAGGCGGGGGGCGAGGGAGGAAGAGACCCAGTACTTC. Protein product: CASNRRGAREEETQYF.

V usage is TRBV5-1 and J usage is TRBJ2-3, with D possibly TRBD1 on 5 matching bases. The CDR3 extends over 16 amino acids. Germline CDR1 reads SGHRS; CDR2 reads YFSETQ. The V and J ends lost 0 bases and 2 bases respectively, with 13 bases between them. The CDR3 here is CASSLAVGQATDTQYF. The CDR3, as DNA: TGCGCCAGCAGCTTGGCCGTGGGGCAGGCCACAGATACGCAGTATTTT. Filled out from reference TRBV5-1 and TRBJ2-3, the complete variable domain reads KAGVTQTPRYLIKTRGQQVTLSCSPISGHRSVSWYQQTPGQGLQFLFEYFSETQRNKGNFPGRFSGRQFSNSRSEMNVSTLELGDSALYLCASSLAVGQATDTQYFGPGTRLTVL.

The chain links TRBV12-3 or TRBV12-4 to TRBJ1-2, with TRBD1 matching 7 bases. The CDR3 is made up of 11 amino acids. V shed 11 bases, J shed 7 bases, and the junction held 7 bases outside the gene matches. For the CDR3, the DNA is TGTGCCTCCAGGGGGTCGTCTGGCTACACCTTC. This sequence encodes CASRGSSGYTF.

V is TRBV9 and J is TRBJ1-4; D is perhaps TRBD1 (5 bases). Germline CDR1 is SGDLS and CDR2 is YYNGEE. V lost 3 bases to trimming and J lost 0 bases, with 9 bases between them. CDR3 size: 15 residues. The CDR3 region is CASSAAGATNEKLFF. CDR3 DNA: TGTGCCAGCAGCGCCGCGGGGGCAACTAATGAAAAACTGTTTTTT.

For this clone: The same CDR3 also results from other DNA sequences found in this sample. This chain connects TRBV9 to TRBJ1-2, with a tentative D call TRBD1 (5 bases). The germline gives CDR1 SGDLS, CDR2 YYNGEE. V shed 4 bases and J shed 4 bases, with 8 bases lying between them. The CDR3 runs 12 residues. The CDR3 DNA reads TGTGCCAGCAGCTTGCAGGGCTATGGCTACACCTTC. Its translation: CASSLQGYGYTF.

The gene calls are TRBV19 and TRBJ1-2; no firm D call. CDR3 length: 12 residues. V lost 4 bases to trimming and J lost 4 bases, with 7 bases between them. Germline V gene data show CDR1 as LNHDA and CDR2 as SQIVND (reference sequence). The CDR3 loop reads CASSTPFYGYTF. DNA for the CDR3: TGTGCCAGTAGTACTCCTTTCTATGGCTACACCTTC.

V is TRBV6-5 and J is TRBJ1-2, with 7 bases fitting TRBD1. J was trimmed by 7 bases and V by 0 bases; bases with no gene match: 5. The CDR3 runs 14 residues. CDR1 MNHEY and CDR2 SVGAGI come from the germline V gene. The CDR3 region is CASSYSAQGSGYTF. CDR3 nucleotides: TGTGCCAGCAGTTACTCGGCACAGGGGAGTGGCTACACCTTC.

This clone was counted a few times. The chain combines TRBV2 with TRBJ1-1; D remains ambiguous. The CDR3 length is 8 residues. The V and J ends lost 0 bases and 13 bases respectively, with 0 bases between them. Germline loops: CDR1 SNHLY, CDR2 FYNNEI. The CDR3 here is CASSEAFF. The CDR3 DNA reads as TGTGCCAGCAGTGAAGCTTTCTTT.

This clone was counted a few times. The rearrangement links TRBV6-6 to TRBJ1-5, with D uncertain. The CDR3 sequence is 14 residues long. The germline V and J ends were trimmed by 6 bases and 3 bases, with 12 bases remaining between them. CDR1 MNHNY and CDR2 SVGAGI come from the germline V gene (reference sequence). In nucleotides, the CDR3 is TGTGCCAGCAGGCCCGGTGATTACAATCAGCCCCAGCATTTT. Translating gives CASRPGDYNQPQHF.

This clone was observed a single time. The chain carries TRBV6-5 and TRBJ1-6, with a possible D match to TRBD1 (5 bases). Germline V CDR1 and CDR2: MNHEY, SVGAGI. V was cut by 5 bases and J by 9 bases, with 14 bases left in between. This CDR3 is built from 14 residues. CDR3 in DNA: TGTGCCAGCAGTCGGACAATTAACAGTTCACCCCTCCACTTT. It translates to CASSRTINSSPLHF.

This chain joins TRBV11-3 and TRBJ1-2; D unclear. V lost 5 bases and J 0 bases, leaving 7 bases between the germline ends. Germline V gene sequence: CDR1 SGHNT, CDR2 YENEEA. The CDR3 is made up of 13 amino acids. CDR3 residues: CASSPDSNYGYTF. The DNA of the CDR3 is TGTGCCAGCAGCCCCGACTCTAACTATGGCTACACCTTC.

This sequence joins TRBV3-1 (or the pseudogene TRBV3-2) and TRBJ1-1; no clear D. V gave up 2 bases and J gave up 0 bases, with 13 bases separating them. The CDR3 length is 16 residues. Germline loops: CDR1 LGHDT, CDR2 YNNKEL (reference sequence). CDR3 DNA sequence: TGTGCCAGCAGCCAAAACCCAGTAATGATGAACACTGAAGCTTTCTTT. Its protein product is CASSQNPVMMNTEAFF.